Listed below are T cell receptor beta chains from one sample, sequenced in a study of cytomegalovirus exposure and HLA in healthy donors. Produced via immunoSEQ multiplex PCR; TCRdb's table is partial and in-frame only. This sample has around 170,000 clones; about 85% occur once, and the top ten carry roughly 15%. The sample taken for sequencing was PBMCs. These receptors were collected from a man aged 18 to 29 in good health and CMV-seropositive. Both conserved end residues are part of each CDR3. The D gene is left open where the match is weak. The size of a clone is reported for some rows only, either as once, few or many, or as a class for expanded clones.

v_call	d_call	j_call	clone_size	cdr3_nt	cdr3_aa
TRBV5-6	NA	TRBJ2-4	NA	TGTGCCAGCAGCTTGGCCAGGGCGGTTCAGTACTTC	CASSLARAVQYF
TRBV4-1	NA	TRBJ1-1	NA	TGCGCCAGCAGCGGTCCTCTTAGGGGCACTGAAGCTTTCTTT	CASSGPLRGTEAFF
TRBV5-1	TRBD2	TRBJ2-1	NA	TGCGCCAGCAGCTTGAGGGCAGCGGGGGGGCCGGCTGAGCAGTTCTTC	CASSLRAAGGPAEQFF
TRBV7-9	NA	TRBJ2-2	NA	TGTGCCAGCAGCTCCCGGACAGCCGGGGAGCTGTTTTTT	CASSSRTAGELFF
TRBV6-1	TRBD2	TRBJ2-4	NA	TGTGCCAGCAACCTAGCGGGGAGTAACATTCAGTACTTC	CASNLAGSNIQYF
TRBV15	NA	TRBJ2-2	NA	TGTGCCACCAGCAGAGCCCGGGGGCAGGGGGCCGGGGAGCTGTTTTTT	CATSRARGQGAGELFF
TRBV2	TRBD2	TRBJ2-3	NA	TGTGCCAGCAGTAAAACGGGACTAGCGGAGGGAACAGATACGCAGTATTTT	CASSKTGLAEGTDTQYF
TRBV6-4	TRBD1	TRBJ2-1	NA	TGTGCCAGCAGTGCCCGACAGGGGGCGACGAATGAGCAGTTCTTC	CASSARQGATNEQFF
TRBV5-1	NA	TRBJ1-4	once	TGCGCCAGCAGCTTCGGACGGAGGTCTAATGAAAAACTGTTTTTT	CASSFGRRSNEKLFF
TRBV5-4	TRBD2	TRBJ2-5	NA	TGTGCCAGCAGCTTCGGTCAAGCGGGGCCTGGAGAGACCCAGTACTTC	CASSFGQAGPGETQYF
TRBV19	TRBD1	TRBJ1-5	NA	TGTGCCAGTATAGGGGGCGGTCCGGCGGATCAGCCCCAGCATTTT	CASIGGGPADQPQHF
TRBV28	NA	TRBJ1-4	NA	TGTGCCAGCAGGCTTAGTGAAAAACTGTTTTTT	CASRLSEKLFF
TRBV7-2	NA	TRBJ2-7	NA	TGTGCCAGCAGCTTAATCAGGGGCCAGACCTACGAGCAGTACTTC	CASSLIRGQTYEQYF
TRBV9	TRBD2	TRBJ2-2	NA	TGTGCCAGCAGCGTAGTATCTAGCGGTAACACCGGGGAGCTGTTTTTT	CASSVVSSGNTGELFF
TRBV30	TRBD2	TRBJ2-3	NA	TGTGCCTGGAGGACGACTAGCGGGAGGGCTTGGATGGCGCAGTATTTT	CAWRTTSGRAWMAQYF
TRBV19	TRBD1	TRBJ2-7	NA	TGTGCCAGTAGTATGCTGACAGGGACCTACGAGCAGTACTTC	CASSMLTGTYEQYF
TRBV4-1	NA	TRBJ1-5	NA	TGCGCCAGCAGCCAAGAGGGCAGGGCGGGCAATCAGCCCCAGCATTTT	CASSQEGRAGNQPQHF
TRBV5-6	TRBD1	TRBJ1-2	NA	TGTGCCAGCAGCCGGACAGGGCCTAACTATGGCTACACCTTC	CASSRTGPNYGYTF
TRBV27	NA	TRBJ1-1	NA	TGTGCCAGCGCCCCGGGACAGAACACTGAAGCTTTCTTT	CASAPGQNTEAFF
TRBV5-1	NA	TRBJ2-7	NA	TGCGCCAGCAGCTTCCGACTAGTTGTCGACGAGCAGTACTTC	CASSFRLVVDEQYF
TRBV19	TRBD1	TRBJ1-1	NA	TGTGCCAGTAGTGGGCAGGGGGCTGGTACTGAAGCTTTCTTT	CASSGQGAGTEAFF
TRBV5-1	TRBD1	TRBJ2-1	once	TGCGCCAGCACCGGACAGGGTAGGCGTGAGCAGTTCTTC	CASTGQGRREQFF
TRBV28	TRBD1	TRBJ2-7	once	TGTGCCAGCAGGGACCAAGCAACAGGGGGCGAGCAGTACTTC	CASRDQATGGEQYF